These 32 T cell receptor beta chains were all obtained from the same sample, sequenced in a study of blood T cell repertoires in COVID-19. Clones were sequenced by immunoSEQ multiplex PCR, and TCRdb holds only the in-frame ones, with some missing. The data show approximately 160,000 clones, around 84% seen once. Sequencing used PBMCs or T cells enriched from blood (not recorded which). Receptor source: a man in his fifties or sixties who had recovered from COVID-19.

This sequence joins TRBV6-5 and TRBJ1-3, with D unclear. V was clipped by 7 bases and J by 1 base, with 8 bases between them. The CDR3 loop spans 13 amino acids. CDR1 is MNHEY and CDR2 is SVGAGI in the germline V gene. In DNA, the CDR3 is TGTGCCAGCACAGATTTTTCTGGAAACACCATATATTTT. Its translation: CASTDFSGNTIYF.

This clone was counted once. CDR3 region: CASSVAANEKLFF. In nucleotides, the CDR3 is TGTGCCAGCAGCGTTGCGGCTAATGAAAAACTGTTTTTT. The rearrangement joins TRBV5-5 to TRBJ1-4; D unclear. The CDR3 consists of 13 residues. Germline loops: CDR1 SGHKS, CDR2 YYEKEE (reference sequence). V was clipped by 4 bases and J by 3 bases, with 7 bases between them.

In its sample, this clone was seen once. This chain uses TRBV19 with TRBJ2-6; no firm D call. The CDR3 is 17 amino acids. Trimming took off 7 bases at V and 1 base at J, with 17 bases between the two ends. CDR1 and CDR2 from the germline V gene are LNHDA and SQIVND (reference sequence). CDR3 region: CASTTANSRSGANVLTF. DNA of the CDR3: TGTGCCAGTACCACCGCGAACAGCCGATCTGGGGCCAACGTCCTGACTTTC.

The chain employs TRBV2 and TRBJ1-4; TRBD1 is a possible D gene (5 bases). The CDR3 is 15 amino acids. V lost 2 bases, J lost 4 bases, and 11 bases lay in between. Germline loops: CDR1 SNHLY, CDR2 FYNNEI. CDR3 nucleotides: TGTGCCAGCAGTGAACTTGGGACTGATAATGAAAAACTGTTTTTT. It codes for CASSELGTDNEKLFF.

This CDR3 reads CASSIRQVGANVLTF. Written as DNA, the CDR3 is TGTGCCAGCAGCATTCGACAGGTCGGGGCCAACGTCCTGACTTTC. The rearrangement joins TRBV13 to TRBJ2-6; D possibly corresponds to TRBD1 (6 bases). V gave up 5 bases and J gave up 4 bases, with 12 bases separating them. This CDR3 contains 15 residues. CDR1 is PRHDT and CDR2 is FYEKMQ in the germline V gene (reference sequence).

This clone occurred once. The CDR3 DNA is TGTGCCAGCAGCTTGGTCCGCGGGGGATACGGCTACACCTTC. It codes for CASSLVRGGYGYTF. The chain carries TRBV5-8 and TRBJ1-2; tentatively, D is TRBD1 (5 bases). Germline assignment: CDR1 SGHTS and CDR2 YDEGEE. The CDR3 is made up of 14 amino acids. Trimming took 0 bases from V and 8 from J, leaving 14 bases between them.

The CDR3 nucleotides are TGTGCCACCAGCTCGCGAAACACCGGGATAAGCTACGAGCAGTACTTC. This codes for CATSSRNTGISYEQYF. The gene calls are TRBV15 and TRBJ2-7; tentatively, D is TRBD2 (5 bases). This CDR3 spans 16 amino acids. The germline V and J ends were trimmed by 5 bases and 3 bases, with 20 bases remaining between them. Germline CDR1 reads LNHNV; CDR2 reads YYDKDF (reference sequence).

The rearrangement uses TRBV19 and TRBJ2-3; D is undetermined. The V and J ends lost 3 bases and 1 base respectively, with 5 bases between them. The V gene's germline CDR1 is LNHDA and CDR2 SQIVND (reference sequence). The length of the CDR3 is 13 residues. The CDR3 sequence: CASSMRGTDTQYF. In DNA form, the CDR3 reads TGTGCCAGTAGTATGCGAGGCACAGATACGCAGTATTTT.

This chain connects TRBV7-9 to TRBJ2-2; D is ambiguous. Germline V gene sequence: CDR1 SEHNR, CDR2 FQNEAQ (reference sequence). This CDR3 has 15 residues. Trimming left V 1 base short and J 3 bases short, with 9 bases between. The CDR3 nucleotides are TGTGCCAGCAGCTTAGGAGGATCGGACACCGGGGAGCTGTTTTTT. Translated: CASSLGGSDTGELFF.

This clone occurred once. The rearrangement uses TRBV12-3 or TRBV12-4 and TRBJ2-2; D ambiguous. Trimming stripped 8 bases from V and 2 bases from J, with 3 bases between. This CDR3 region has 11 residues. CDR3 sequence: CASSNTGELFF. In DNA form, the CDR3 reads TGTGCCAGCTCAAACACCGGGGAGCTGTTTTTT.

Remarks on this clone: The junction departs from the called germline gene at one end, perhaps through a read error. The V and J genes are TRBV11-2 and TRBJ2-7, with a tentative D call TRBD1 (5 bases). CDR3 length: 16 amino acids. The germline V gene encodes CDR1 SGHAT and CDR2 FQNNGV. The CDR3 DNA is TGTGCCAGCAACTTATCAAGGGGCTCCCCGACCTACGAGCAGTACTTC. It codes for CASNLSRGSPTYEQYF.

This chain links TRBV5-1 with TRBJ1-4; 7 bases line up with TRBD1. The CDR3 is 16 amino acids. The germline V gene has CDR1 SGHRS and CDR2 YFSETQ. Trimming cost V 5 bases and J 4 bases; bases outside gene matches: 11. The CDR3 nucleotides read TGCGCCAGCAGGTCAGCGACAGGGTCCCATAATGAAAAACTGTTTTTT. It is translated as CASRSATGSHNEKLFF.

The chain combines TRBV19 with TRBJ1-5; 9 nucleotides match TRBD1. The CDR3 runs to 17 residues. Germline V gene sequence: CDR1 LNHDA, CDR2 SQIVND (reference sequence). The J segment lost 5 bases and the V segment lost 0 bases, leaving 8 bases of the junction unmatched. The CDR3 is CASSIDRDRARDQPQHF. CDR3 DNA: TGTGCCAGTAGTATAGATCGGGACAGGGCAAGGGATCAGCCCCAGCATTTT.

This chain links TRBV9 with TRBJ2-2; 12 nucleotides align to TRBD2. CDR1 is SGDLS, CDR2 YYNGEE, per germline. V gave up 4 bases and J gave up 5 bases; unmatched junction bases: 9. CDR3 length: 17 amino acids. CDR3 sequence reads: CASSPTSGGMWTGELFF. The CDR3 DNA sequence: TGTGCCAGCAGCCCCACTAGCGGGGGGATGTGGACCGGGGAGCTGTTTTTT. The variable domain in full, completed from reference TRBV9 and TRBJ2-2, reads DSGVTQTPKHLITATGQRVTLRCSPRSGDLSVYWYQQSLDQGLQFLIQYYNGEERAKGNILERFSAQQFPDLHSELNLSSLELGDSALYFCASSPTSGGMWTGELFFGEGSRLTVL.

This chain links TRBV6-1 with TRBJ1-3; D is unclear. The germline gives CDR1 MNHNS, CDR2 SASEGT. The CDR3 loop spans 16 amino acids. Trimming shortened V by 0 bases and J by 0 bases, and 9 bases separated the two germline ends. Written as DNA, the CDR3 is TGTGCCAGCAGTGAAGCCATGTTGTTCTCTGGAAACACCATATATTTT. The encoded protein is CASSEAMLFSGNTIYF.

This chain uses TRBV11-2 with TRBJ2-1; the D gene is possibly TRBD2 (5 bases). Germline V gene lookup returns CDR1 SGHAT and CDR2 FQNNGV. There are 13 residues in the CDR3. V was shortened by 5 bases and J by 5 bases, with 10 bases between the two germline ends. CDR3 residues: CASSPEGNNEQFF. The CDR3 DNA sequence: TGTGCCAGCAGCCCCGAGGGCAACAATGAGCAGTTCTTC.

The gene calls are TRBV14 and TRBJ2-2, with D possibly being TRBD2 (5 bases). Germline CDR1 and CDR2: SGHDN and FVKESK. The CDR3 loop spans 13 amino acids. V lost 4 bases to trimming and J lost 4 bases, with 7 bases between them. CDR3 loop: CASSPAGTGELFF. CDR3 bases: TGTGCCAGCAGCCCGGCGGGCACCGGGGAGCTGTTTTTT.

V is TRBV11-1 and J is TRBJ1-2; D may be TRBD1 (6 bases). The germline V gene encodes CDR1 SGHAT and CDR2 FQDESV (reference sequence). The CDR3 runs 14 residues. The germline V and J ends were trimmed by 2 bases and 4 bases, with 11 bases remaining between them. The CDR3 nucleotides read TGTGCCAGCAGCTTATCGGCACAGGGCTATGGCTACACCTTC. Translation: CASSLSAQGYGYTF.

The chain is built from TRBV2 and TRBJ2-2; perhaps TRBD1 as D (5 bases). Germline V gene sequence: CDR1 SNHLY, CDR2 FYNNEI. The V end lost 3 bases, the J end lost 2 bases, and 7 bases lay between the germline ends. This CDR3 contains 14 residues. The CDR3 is CASSEGLNTGELFF. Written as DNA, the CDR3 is TGTGCCAGCAGTGAGGGGCTTAACACCGGGGAGCTGTTTTTT. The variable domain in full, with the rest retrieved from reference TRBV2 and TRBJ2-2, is EPEVTQTPSHQVTQMGQEVILRCVPISNHLYFYWYRQILGQKVEFLVSFYNNEISEKSEIFDDQFSVERPDGSNFTLKIRSTKLEDSAMYFCASSEGLNTGELFFGEGSRLTVL.

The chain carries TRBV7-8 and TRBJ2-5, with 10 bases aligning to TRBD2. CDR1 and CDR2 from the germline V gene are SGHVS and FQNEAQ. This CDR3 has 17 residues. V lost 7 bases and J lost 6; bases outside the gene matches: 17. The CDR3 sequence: CASTTRGITSGEKTQYF. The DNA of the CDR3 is TGTGCCAGCACCACTAGAGGAATAACTAGCGGGGAAAAGACCCAGTACTTC.

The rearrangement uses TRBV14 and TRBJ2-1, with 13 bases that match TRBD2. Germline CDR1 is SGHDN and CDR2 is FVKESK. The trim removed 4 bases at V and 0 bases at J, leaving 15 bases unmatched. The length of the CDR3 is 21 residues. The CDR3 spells CASSRRTSGGFISSSYNEQFF. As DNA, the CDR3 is TGTGCCAGCAGCCGGCGGACTAGCGGGGGCTTTATTTCGAGCTCCTACAATGAGCAGTTCTTC.

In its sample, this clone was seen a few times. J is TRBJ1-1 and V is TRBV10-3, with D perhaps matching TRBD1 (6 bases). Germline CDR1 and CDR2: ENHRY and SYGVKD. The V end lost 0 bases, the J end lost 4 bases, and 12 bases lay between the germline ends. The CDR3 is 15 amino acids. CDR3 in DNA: TGTGCCATCAGTGAGTCTTGGGGGCTGGCCACTGAAGCTTTCTTT. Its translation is CAISESWGLATEAFF.

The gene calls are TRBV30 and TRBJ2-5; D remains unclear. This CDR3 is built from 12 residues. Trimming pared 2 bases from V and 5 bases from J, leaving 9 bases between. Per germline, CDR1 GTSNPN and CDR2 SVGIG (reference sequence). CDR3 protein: CAWSSSFETQYF. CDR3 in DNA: TGTGCCTGGAGTTCTTCCTTTGAGACCCAGTACTTC.

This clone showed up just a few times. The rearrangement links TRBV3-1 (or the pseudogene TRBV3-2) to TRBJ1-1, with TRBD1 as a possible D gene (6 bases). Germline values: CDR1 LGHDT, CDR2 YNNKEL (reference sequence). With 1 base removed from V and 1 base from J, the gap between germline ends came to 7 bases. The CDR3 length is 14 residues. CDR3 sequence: CASSQGQANTEAFF. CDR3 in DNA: TGTGCCAGCAGCCAAGGACAGGCGAACACTGAAGCTTTCTTT.

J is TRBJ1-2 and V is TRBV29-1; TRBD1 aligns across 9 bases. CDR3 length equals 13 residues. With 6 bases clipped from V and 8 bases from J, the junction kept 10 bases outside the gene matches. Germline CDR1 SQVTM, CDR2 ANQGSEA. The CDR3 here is CSVGQGIAKGYTF. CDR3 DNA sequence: TGCAGCGTGGGACAGGGAATCGCTAAGGGCTACACCTTC.

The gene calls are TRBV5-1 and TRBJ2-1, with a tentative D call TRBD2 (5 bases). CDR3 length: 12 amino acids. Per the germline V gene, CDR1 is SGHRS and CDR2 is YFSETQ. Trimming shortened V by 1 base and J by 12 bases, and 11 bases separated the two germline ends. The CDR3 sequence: CASSLMGSGQFF. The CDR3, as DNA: TGCGCCAGCAGCTTGATGGGGAGTGGGCAGTTCTTC.

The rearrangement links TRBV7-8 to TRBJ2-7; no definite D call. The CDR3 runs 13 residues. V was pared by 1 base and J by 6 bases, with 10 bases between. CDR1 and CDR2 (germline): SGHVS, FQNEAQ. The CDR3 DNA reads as TGTGCCAGCAGCTTAGATGTAGCATCCGAGCAGTACTTC. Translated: CASSLDVASEQYF. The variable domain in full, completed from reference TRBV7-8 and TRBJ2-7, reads GAGVSQSPRYKVAKRGQDVALRCDPISGHVSLFWYQQALGQGPEFLTYFQNEAQLDKSGLPSDRFFAERPEGSVSTLKIQRTQQEDSAVYLCASSLDVASEQYFGPGTRLTVT.

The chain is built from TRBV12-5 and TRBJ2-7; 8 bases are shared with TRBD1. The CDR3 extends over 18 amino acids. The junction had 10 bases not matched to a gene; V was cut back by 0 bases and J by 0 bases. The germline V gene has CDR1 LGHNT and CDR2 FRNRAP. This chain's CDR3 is CASGLVISGGGHSYEQYF. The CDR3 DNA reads TGTGCTAGTGGTTTGGTAATATCAGGGGGCGGACACTCCTACGAGCAGTACTTC.

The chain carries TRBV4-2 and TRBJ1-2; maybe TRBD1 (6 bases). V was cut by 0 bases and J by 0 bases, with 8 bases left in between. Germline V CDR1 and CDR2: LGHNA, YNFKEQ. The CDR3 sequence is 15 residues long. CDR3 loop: CASSQEQGSNYGYTF. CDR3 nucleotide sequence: TGTGCCAGCAGCCAAGAACAGGGATCTAACTATGGCTACACCTTC.

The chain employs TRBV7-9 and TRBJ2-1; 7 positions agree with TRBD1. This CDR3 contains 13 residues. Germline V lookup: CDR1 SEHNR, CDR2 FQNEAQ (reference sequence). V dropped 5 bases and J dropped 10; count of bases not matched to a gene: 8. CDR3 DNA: TGTGCCAGCAGCCCCAGACAGGGTTGGGAGCAGTTCTTC. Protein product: CASSPRQGWEQFF. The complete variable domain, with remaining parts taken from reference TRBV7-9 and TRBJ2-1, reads DTGVSQNPRHKITKRGQNVTFRCDPISEHNRLYWYRQTLGQGPEFLTYFQNEAQLEKSRLLSDRFSAERPKGSFSTLEIQRTEQGDSAMYLCASSPRQGWEQFFGPGTRLTVL.

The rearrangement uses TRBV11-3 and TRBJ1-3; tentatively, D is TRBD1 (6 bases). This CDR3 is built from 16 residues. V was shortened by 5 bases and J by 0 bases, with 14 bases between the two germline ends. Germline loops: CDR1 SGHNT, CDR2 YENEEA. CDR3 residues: CASSKRQALSGNTIYF. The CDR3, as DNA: TGTGCCAGCAGCAAAAGACAGGCCCTCTCTGGAAACACCATATATTTT.

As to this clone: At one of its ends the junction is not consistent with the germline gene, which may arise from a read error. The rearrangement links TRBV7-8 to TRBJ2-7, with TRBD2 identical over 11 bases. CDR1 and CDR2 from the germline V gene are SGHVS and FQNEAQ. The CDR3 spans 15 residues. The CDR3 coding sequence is TGTGCCAGCAGCATAGCTAGCGGGGGGACCGGGGAGCAGTACTTC. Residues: CASSIASGGTGEQYF.